These 10 T cell receptor beta chains originate from one sample sequenced in a study of blood T cell repertoires in COVID-19. Sequenced by immunoSEQ multiplex PCR; TCRdb stores in-frame clones only, minus some. The repertoire consists of around 150,000 clones, with approximately 91% occurring once and the leading ten covering about 2.3%. Sequencing was done on a sample of peripheral blood. The receptors derive from a man younger than 35 with acute or convalescent COVID-19.

The rearrangement links TRBV2 to TRBJ1-1; TRBD1 agrees at 8 bases. The trim removed 1 base at V and 0 bases at J, leaving 1 base unmatched. The CDR3 is 15 residues long. CDR1 is SNHLY, CDR2 FYNNEI, per germline. The CDR3 coding sequence is TGTGCCAGCAGTGAAGAGGGACAGGTGAACACTGAAGCTTTCTTT. This codes for CASSEEGQVNTEAFF.

The chain carries TRBV11-2 and TRBJ1-1; D remains ambiguous. The CDR3 is 16 residues long. Germline assignment: CDR1 SGHAT and CDR2 FQNNGV. Trimming took off 6 bases at V and 0 bases at J, with 17 bases between the two ends. This chain's CDR3 is CASRSLEGSLNTEAFF. CDR3 DNA sequence: TGTGCCAGCAGATCGCTGGAGGGCAGTTTGAACACTGAAGCTTTCTTT. The variable domain in full, with the rest retrieved from reference TRBV11-2 and TRBJ1-1, is EAGVAQSPRYKIIEKRQSVAFWCNPISGHATLYWYQQILGQGPKLLIQFQNNGVVDDSQLPKDRFSAERLKGVDSTLKIQPAKLEDSAVYLCASRSLEGSLNTEAFFGQGTRLTVV.

The count of this clone is one. This sample also contains other DNA sequences that code for the same CDR3. The genes are TRBV27 and TRBJ2-1, with 10 bases lining up with TRBD1. Unmatched junction bases numbered 7, after V lost 6 bases and J lost 5 bases. The CDR3 spans 15 residues. Looked up from germline, CDR1 is MNHEY and CDR2 is SMNVEV (reference sequence). In DNA form, the CDR3 reads TGTGCCAGCAGCCTCCCGGGACAGGGGAACAATGAGCAGTTCTTC. It translates to CASSLPGQGNNEQFF.

Concerning this clone itself: Other DNA variants within this sample encode the same CDR3. V is TRBV18 and J is TRBJ1-1; no clear D. Germline CDR1 KGHSH, CDR2 LQKENI. V lost 2 bases to trimming and J lost 0 bases, with 4 bases between them. The CDR3 sequence is 13 residues long. Here the CDR3 reads CASSPTVNTEAFF. CDR3 nucleotides: TGTGCCAGCTCACCAACAGTGAACACTGAAGCTTTCTTT.

This chain links TRBV19 with TRBJ1-3; the D is unclear. V was shortened by 2 bases and J by 3 bases, with 8 bases between the two germline ends. The CDR3 consists of 14 residues. CDR1 is LNHDA and CDR2 is SQIVND in the germline V gene (reference sequence). CDR3 protein: CASSIRGNGNTIYF. DNA of the CDR3: TGTGCCAGTAGTATACGGGGAAATGGAAACACCATATATTTT.

The chain has TRBV9 and TRBJ1-3, with 11 positions matching TRBD1. The CDR3 is 18 amino acids. Trimming cost V 3 bases and J 0 bases; bases outside gene matches: 8. Looked up from germline, CDR1 is SGDLS and CDR2 is YYNGEE. The CDR3 reads CASSGGDRGKHSGNTIYF. Written as DNA, the CDR3 is TGTGCCAGCAGCGGAGGGGACAGGGGGAAACACTCTGGAAACACCATATATTTT.

The chain uses TRBV7-9 and TRBJ2-5, with TRBD2 identical over 9 bases. Germline lookup yields CDR1 SEHNR and CDR2 FQNEAQ (reference sequence). CDR3 length: 16 residues. V lost 4 bases to trimming and J lost 5 bases; unmatched junction nucleotides: 11. CDR3 amino acids: CASSSPAGGAGETQYF. The CDR3 DNA follows: TGTGCCAGCAGCTCACCCGCGGGGGGGGCCGGTGAGACCCAGTACTTC.

This clone was seen once. The chain links TRBV28 to TRBJ1-1; D is uncertain. The CDR3 is made up of 14 amino acids. The germline gives CDR1 MDHEN, CDR2 SYDVKM. V was pared by 6 bases and J by 1 base, with 12 bases between. The CDR3 is CASRINPGNTEAFF. CDR3 bases: TGTGCCAGCAGGATTAACCCCGGGAACACTGAAGCTTTCTTT. Looking up the rest from reference TRBV28 and TRBJ1-1 gives the full variable domain: DVKVTQSSRYLVKRTGEKVFLECVQDMDHENMFWYRQDPGLGLRLIYFSYDVKMKEKGDIPEGYSVSREKKERFSLILESASTNQTSMYLCASRINPGNTEAFFGQGTRLTVV.

This clone was recorded once. The chain carries TRBV5-6 and TRBJ1-5, with unresolved D. V lost 1 base, J lost 0 bases, and 5 bases lay in between. CDR3 length equals 14 residues. CDR1 is SGHDT and CDR2 is YYEEEE in the germline V gene. The CDR3 coding sequence is TGTGCCAGCAGCTTGTTATCTAGCAATCAGCCCCAGCATTTT. The encoded protein is CASSLLSSNQPQHF.

The chain couples TRBV10-2 to TRBJ2-1, with D possibly being TRBD2 (6 bases). The CDR3 runs 14 residues. From germline, CDR1 is WSHSY and CDR2 SAAADI. Trimming took 2 bases from V and 8 from J, leaving 13 bases between them. In DNA, the CDR3 is TGCGCCAGCAGTGAGGCGGGACCTTGGGATGAGCAGTTCTTC. As protein: CASSEAGPWDEQFF.